This TCR beta chain was obtained from a study of blood T cell repertoires in COVID-19 (dated by TCRdb to the early 2020s). In terms of the full investigation: Collaborator samples came from the United States, Italy and Spain and covered acute and convalescent phases of COVID-19. A de-identified subject ID, COVID-19 status, age in years and sex were almost always included in the sample metadata. The material from the prospective study consisted of cDNA or gDNA derived from T cells, B-cell-depleted T cells, or PBMCs. Deeply sampled blood TCRbeta repertoires from subjects exposed to, actively infected with, or recovered from COVID-19 were included in the dataset. The repertoires were released in a freely available public database meant as a resource for research on the immune response to SARS-CoV-2. HLA class I and class II types, where available, came from metadata supplied by the sample provider rather than from assay-based typing. The samples were drawn from two sources: the first 160 participants of the ongoing ImmuneRACE study, and fewer than 1,500 subjects contributed by 6 global collaborators.

TCRbeta CDR3 regions were amplified from genomic DNA using the immunoSEQ Assay, a bias-controlled multiplex PCR. As for the authors' bioinformatics: Nucleated cell counts per sample were estimated from amplification of reference gene primers within the assay. Sequence reads were collapsed and filtered to measure the absolute abundance of every unique TCRbeta CDR3 rearrangement. Productive Simpson clonality was computed per sample as the square root of Simpson's diversity index over productive rearrangements. TCRdb limited this immuneACCESS table to in-frame rearrangements with V and J called. A share of clones is missing; checked studies link under half to unresolved V genes, and the rest is unexplained. The V and J calls and clone size come from that table; D and trimming were worked out from the DNA. This sample comprises around 100,000 clones, around four fifths of them detected only once. The top ten hold approximately 4.5% of the sample.

A word on this clone: The target of this receptor is not known. No quality values exist for individual bases; no much larger clone is one base distant.

Each collaborating institution followed its own protocols to collect whole blood in K2EDTA tubes. For TCRbeta analysis, collaborator samples were shipped as frozen whole blood, as isolated PBMCs, or as DNA extracted from either sample type. Findings and caveats that apply to the study as a whole: The quantity of clinical and demographic metadata differed by source and by participant and was supplied without curation.

V is trimmed back by 4 bases and J by 8 bases, and the junction contains 2 bases that no gene match accounts for. CDR1 LGHDT and CDR2 YNNKEL are derived from the germline V gene (reference sequence). Taken from cysteine to phenylalanine, the CDR3 has 12 residues. The retained sequence is limited to the CDR3, 36 bases, with the frame set at the first base. This TCR was sampled from a human donor in a cohort sampled during active COVID-19. Recombination linked TRBV3-1 (or the pseudogene TRBV3-2) to TRBJ2-1, with TRBD2 matching 7 junction bases. Sample: peripheral blood. The nucleotides are TGTGCCAGCAGCCGACTAGCCCATGAGCAGTTCTTC. Its protein reads: CASSRLAHEQFF.